This T cell receptor beta chain was identified in a study of cytomegalovirus exposure and HLA in healthy donors. The germline V gene encodes CDR1 LNHDA and CDR2 SQIVND (reference sequence). The CDR3 contains 13 residues. The junction had 2 bases not matched to a gene; V was cut back by 3 bases and J by 5 bases. The PCR employed 60 Vbeta primers together with 13 Jbeta primers. Libraries were prepared by immunoSEQ multiplex PCR; TCRdb keeps only in-frame clonotypes and omits some of them. Of approximately 190,000 clones listed, roughly 84% are singletons. The chain recombines TRBV19 with TRBJ2-3; TRBD1 matches at 7 bases. Sequenced input: PBMCs. The TCR was taken from a woman aged 45-65 years in good health and CMV-seropositive. Here the CDR3 reads CASSMDRRDTQYF. The CDR3 region has the DNA TGTGCCAGTAGTATGGACAGGCGAGATACGCAGTATTTT.